A selection of T cell receptor beta chains follows, all from one sample in a study of Graves' ophthalmopathy and Graves' hyperthyroidism. TCRdb processed the multiplex PCR reads anew with MiXCR; each CDR3 protein has one entry. Of 200,000 to 250,000 distinct CDR3 sequences listed, approximately 42% were seen once; the top ten hold roughly half. The sequencing input was peripheral blood. The receptors derive from an adult man with Graves' ophthalmopathy. CDR3s leave out the opening cysteine and the closing phenylalanine or tryptophan. D genes are given only for firm matches.

V	D	J	CDR3
TRBV7-9	TRBD2	TRBJ2-5	ASSPQGLAGVGQETQY
TRBV20-1	NA	TRBJ2-2	SARDGAGDTGELF
TRBV4-2	TRBD2	TRBJ2-5	ASSQDVLAGGWETQY
TRBV13	NA	TRBJ1-3	ASSPYGTAVDTIY
TRBV9	TRBD1	TRBJ2-5	ASSVAGGPETQY
TRBV7-3	NA	TRBJ2-7	ASSSSGGRAYEQY
TRBV6-4	NA	TRBJ1-2	ASSSFRARLLYGYT
TRBV5-4	NA	TRBJ2-5	ASSLGGGAETQY
TRBV28	NA	TRBJ2-7	ASSPLGTAYEQY
TRBV2	TRBD1	TRBJ1-5	ASSADREGSQPQH
TRBV11-2	NA	TRBJ1-2	ASSLGQGIKDDYGYT
TRBV29-1	NA	TRBJ1-2	SVANGPYGYT
TRBV7-2	TRBD2	TRBJ2-2	ASSSRWTSGGSNTGELF
TRBV9	TRBD1	TRBJ1-6	ASSPGQENSPLH
TRBV5-1	NA	NA	ASSFRPMGEEHNEQF
TRBV12-3/TRBV12-4	NA	TRBJ2-7	ASSFGIAYEQY
TRBV7-6	NA	TRBJ1-1	ASKKWSSDTEAF
TRBV20-1	NA	TRBJ1-5	SALDGGSNQPQH
TRBV24-1	TRBD1	TRBJ2-5	ATSEHEGTERETQY
TRBV7-8	TRBD1	TRBJ2-7	ASISGTGPYEQY
TRBV19	TRBD1	TRBJ2-7	ATSDREYEQY
TRBV7-2	NA	TRBJ1-5	ASSPQPGGEPQH
TRBV10-3	TRBD2	TRBJ2-5	AISEPSGSQETQY
TRBV20-1	NA	TRBJ2-7	SARDLNRAGEQY
TRBV5-1	NA	TRBJ1-5	ARAGGNQPQH
TRBV13	NA	TRBJ1-1	ASSYTQSVNTEAF
TRBV20-1	TRBD2	TRBJ2-7	SARATGTSGSRFSYEQY
TRBV25-1	NA	TRBJ2-7	ASSERLGYSYEQY
TRBV7-9	TRBD1	TRBJ1-5	ASSLDPGTGNQPQH
TRBV24-1	NA	TRBJ1-2	ATSGIGQNYGYT
TRBV6-5	NA	TRBJ2-2	ASSPDFGGELF
TRBV5-8	TRBD1	TRBJ2-7	ASSLWGTGSRYEQY
TRBV2	NA	TRBJ1-6	ASSEVGGRRRHSPLH
TRBV14	NA	TRBJ1-5	ASSQSGSQPQH
TRBV20-1	TRBD1	TRBJ1-6	SARDPGQGDSPLH
TRBV7-6	NA	TRBJ1-6	ASSQYGDVYNSPLH
TRBV7-2	NA	TRBJ2-2	ASSLVRLNTGELF
TRBV7-2	NA	TRBJ1-6	ASSVGLH
TRBV5-1	NA	TRBJ2-7	ASRAVPNSYEQY
TRBV7-2	NA	TRBJ2-7	ASSLAGGQQTYEQY
TRBV2	NA	TRBJ2-7	ASSAGTNYEQY
TRBV7-8	TRBD2	TRBJ2-7	ASSAPSGRASSYEQY
TRBV10-2	NA	TRBJ2-5	ASSDQGPRETQY
TRBV7-9	TRBD1	TRBJ1-2	ASSFQGAIGYT
TRBV27	NA	TRBJ2-7	ASSFLRGEQY
TRBV19	TRBD1	TRBJ2-5	ASRGWTGGQETQY
TRBV7-2	NA	TRBJ2-5	ASSLWGRETQY
TRBV20-1	TRBD2	TRBJ2-5	SARDVSGRAEETQY
TRBV7-8	NA	TRBJ1-4	ASSRTEGGNEKLF
TRBV20-1	NA	TRBJ1-5	SATTGREQPQH
TRBV9	NA	TRBJ2-7	ASSVGGSAEQY
TRBV20-1	NA	TRBJ2-7	SARDERASSYEQY
TRBV5-1	TRBD1	TRBJ1-1	ASSSDRGLNTEAF
TRBV6-6	NA	TRBJ2-6	AIRDTAAGANVLT
TRBV7-8	TRBD1	TRBJ1-2	ASSRTRGHYGYT